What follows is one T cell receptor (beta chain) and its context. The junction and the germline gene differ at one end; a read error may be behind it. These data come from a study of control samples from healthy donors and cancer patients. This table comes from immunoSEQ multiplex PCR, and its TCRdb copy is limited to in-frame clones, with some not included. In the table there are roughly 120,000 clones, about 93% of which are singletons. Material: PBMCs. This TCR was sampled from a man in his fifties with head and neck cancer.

The CDR3 spells CASSWNRDSRGFF. The CDR3 DNA reads TGTGCCAGCAGTTGGAACCGGGACTCCAGGGGTTTCTTC. The chain carries TRBV7-8 and TRBJ2-7, with D perhaps assigned TRBD1 or TRBD2 (6 bases each). CDR1 and CDR2 from the germline V gene are SGHVS and FQNEAQ. The CDR3 loop spans 13 amino acids.